The rows below give T cell receptor beta chains drawn from one sample of a study of T cell responses to AZD1222 COVID-19 vaccine. TCRdb keeps only in-frame clones here, not all; method: immunoSEQ multiplex PCR. The sample consists of more than 140,000 clones, more than 70% of them appearing once. The sample was peripheral blood, taken on day 0 of AZD1222 vaccination. The origin of the receptors is an adult in good health. The CDR3 runs from the conserved cysteine through the conserved F or W. Each record gives: D gene, J gene, clone size, V gene, CDR3 DNA, CDR3 protein. D genes are given only for firm matches. Where a row states a size, it is once, few, many or the class of an expanded clone; other rows omit it.

d_call: .
j_call: TRBJ1-5
clone_size: .
v_call: TRBV28
cdr3_nt: TGTGCCAGCAGGATCGCAGGGGGCAATCAGCCCCAGCATTTT
cdr3_aa: CASRIAGGNQPQHF

d_call: TRBD1
j_call: TRBJ2-6
clone_size: .
v_call: TRBV19
cdr3_nt: TGTGCCAGTAGTACGACAGGGACTGGGGCCAACGTCCTGACTTTC
cdr3_aa: CASSTTGTGANVLTF

d_call: .
j_call: TRBJ1-5
clone_size: .
v_call: TRBV7-6
cdr3_nt: TGTGCCAGCAGCTTAGGAGGGGCGCTTAGCAATCAGCCCCAGCATTTT
cdr3_aa: CASSLGGALSNQPQHF

d_call: .
j_call: TRBJ2-7
clone_size: .
v_call: TRBV28
cdr3_nt: TGTGCCAGCAGGACGGGAGTTTACGAGCAGTACTTC
cdr3_aa: CASRTGVYEQYF

d_call: .
j_call: TRBJ2-1
clone_size: once
v_call: TRBV5-1
cdr3_nt: TGCGCCAGCAGCCCACAACCCAATGAGCAGTTCTTC
cdr3_aa: CASSPQPNEQFF

d_call: TRBD1
j_call: TRBJ2-2
clone_size: .
v_call: TRBV5-1
cdr3_nt: TGCGCCAGCAGCCGGGCCGGGACAGGGGGCTCCCCCGGGGAGCTGTTTTTT
cdr3_aa: CASSRAGTGGSPGELFF

d_call: .
j_call: TRBJ2-1
clone_size: .
v_call: TRBV28
cdr3_nt: TGTGCCAGCAGTTTAATCGGTCGAGCGGCCCCCCTAAGAGGCTCCTACAATGAGCAGTTCTTC
cdr3_aa: CASSLIGRAAPLRGSYNEQFF

d_call: .
j_call: TRBJ2-6
clone_size: once
v_call: TRBV28
cdr3_nt: TGTGCCAGCAGTGCCCGGGCGGGCAGGGGCCAATACGTCCCTGGGGCCAACGTCCTGACTTTC
cdr3_aa: CASSARAGRGQYVPGANVLTF

d_call: TRBD2
j_call: TRBJ2-1
clone_size: .
v_call: TRBV5-6
cdr3_nt: TGTGCCAGCAGCCAAAGCGGGGCGGAGCAGTTCTTC
cdr3_aa: CASSQSGAEQFF

d_call: TRBD1
j_call: TRBJ1-5
clone_size: .
v_call: TRBV19
cdr3_nt: TGTGCCACCTCGGACAGGGAGGGTCAGCCCCAGCATTTT
cdr3_aa: CATSDREGQPQHF

d_call: TRBD1
j_call: TRBJ1-5
clone_size: .
v_call: TRBV28
cdr3_nt: TGTGCCAGCAGCGCCGCCACAGGGGGGAATCAGCCCCAGCATTTT
cdr3_aa: CASSAATGGNQPQHF

d_call: .
j_call: TRBJ1-5
clone_size: .
v_call: TRBV5-6
cdr3_nt: TGTGCCAGCAGCTTGGTGGGGCAGCCCCAGCATTTT
cdr3_aa: CASSLVGQPQHF

d_call: .
j_call: TRBJ2-5
clone_size: .
v_call: TRBV7-7
cdr3_nt: TGTGCTAGCAGCCCCGCCCCGACACGGGGTAGCACCCAGTACTTC
cdr3_aa: CASSPAPTRGSTQYF

d_call: .
j_call: TRBJ2-1
clone_size: .
v_call: TRBV12-3/TRBV12-4
cdr3_nt: TGTGCCAGCAGTTACTCGGACGGAAATGAGCAGTTCTTC
cdr3_aa: CASSYSDGNEQFF

d_call: .
j_call: TRBJ2-5
clone_size: .
v_call: TRBV28
cdr3_nt: TGTGCCAGCAGTTTAGCAGTTCAAGAGACCCAGTACTTC
cdr3_aa: CASSLAVQETQYF

d_call: .
j_call: TRBJ1-1
clone_size: .
v_call: TRBV27
cdr3_nt: TGTGCCAGCAGTCCAAAGGGCACTGAAGCTTTCTTT
cdr3_aa: CASSPKGTEAFF

d_call: .
j_call: TRBJ1-1
clone_size: .
v_call: TRBV10-3
cdr3_nt: TGTGCCATCAGTCAGAAGGGGGACACTGAAGCTTTCTTT
cdr3_aa: CAISQKGDTEAFF

d_call: TRBD1
j_call: TRBJ1-1
clone_size: .
v_call: TRBV7-2
cdr3_nt: TGTGCCAGCAGCTTATCCCACAGGGGGCGAGCTGAAGCTTTCTTT
cdr3_aa: CASSLSHRGRAEAFF

d_call: TRBD1
j_call: TRBJ2-7
clone_size: .
v_call: TRBV7-9
cdr3_nt: TGTGCCAGCAGCTTAATCTGGACAGGGGACCACGAGCAGTACTTC
cdr3_aa: CASSLIWTGDHEQYF